The source of this T cell receptor (beta chain) is a study of metastatic and nonmetastatic thyroid tumors (dated by TCRdb to about 2020). About the study as a whole: The researchers compared repertoires between peripheral blood samples and tumor or nodule tissue samples from patients with malignant or benign thyroid disease. Overall study results and their limits: In both blood and tumor samples, TCR beta diversity was reported to be significantly higher in malignant tumors than in benign nodules.

A word on this clone: Its binding antigen is unknown. No much larger clonotype is one base removed from it; base qualities were not supplied.

The germline ends are 6 bases apart after V is trimmed by 4 bases and J by 0 bases. The CDR1 and CDR2 encoded by the germline V gene are SGHAT and FQNNGV. Counted from cysteine to phenylalanine, this CDR3 has 13 amino acids. The entry retains the CDR3 DNA only, 39 bases that are in frame from base 1. None of the patients had been given any treatment before thyroid surgery. The study retrospectively analysed patient clinical samples collected from about 2012 to 2019 using T-cell receptor beta sequencing. Library construction relied on PCR. Sequencing instrument: Illumina HiSeq 4000. The TCR beta-chain CDR3 region of each patient was profiled by high-throughput sequencing. The paper's data handling went like this. Drawing on CDR3 differences between clinicopathological groups, the researchers built a classifier meant to tell apart patients with distant-metastatic papillary thyroid cancer. Repertoire diversity was assessed with the Shannon index, and tumor-blood repertoire similarity with the Morisita-Horn index. The public reads were reprocessed in TCRdb via fastp at Q25 and MiXCR, keeping in-frame beta chains. The V and J calls reflect TCRdb's pipeline rather than the authors' work. For this sample there are about 15,000 clones; roughly 3.5% appear just once. The ten largest clones capture around a quarter of the sample.

The rearrangement joined TRBV11-2 to TRBJ1-1; the D segment could be TRBD1, given 5 matching bases. This receptor was obtained from a female donor with papillary thyroid cancer or a benign thyroid nodule (not recorded which). Some clones in this sample may be carry-over from other donors' samples. Input material: tumor tissue. The DNA sequence is given as TGTGCCAGCAGCTGGGGCATGAACACTGAAGCTTTCTTT. The encoded protein is CASSWGMNTEAFF.